These 15 T cell receptor beta chains came from one sample sequenced in a study of Tregs in tolerant kidney transplant recipients. Produced via immunoSEQ multiplex PCR; TCRdb's table is partial and in-frame only. The table lists some 74,000 clones, approximately 90% of them singletons. This specimen was Tregs from blood, taken before the transplant. These receptors were taken from a human donor who received a combined kidney and bone marrow transplant.

This chain joins TRBV6-6 and TRBJ2-7; D unresolved. The germline gives CDR1 MNHNY, CDR2 SVGAGI (reference sequence). V was pared by 6 bases and J by 5 bases, with 17 bases between. This CDR3 is 14 amino acids long. The CDR3 protein is CASRAGSRAHEQYF. CDR3 DNA: TGTGCCAGCAGGGCCGGCTCTCGGGCCCACGAGCAGTACTTC.

In its sample, this clone was seen a few times. The chain links TRBV27 to TRBJ2-1, with TRBD1 matching over 8 bases. CDR3 length: 15 residues. V lost 3 bases to trimming and J lost 15 bases; unmatched junction nucleotides: 16. From germline, CDR1 is MNHEY and CDR2 SMNVEV (reference sequence). The CDR3 sequence: CASSFLGTGTGRLFF. CDR3 DNA sequence: TGTGCCAGCAGTTTTCTCGGGACCGGGACAGGTCGTCTGTTCTTC.

A remark on this clone: In the same sample, other DNA sequences code for this CDR3. The chain carries TRBV18 and TRBJ1-5; 10 bases agree with TRBD1. The CDR3 sequence is 19 residues long. V lost 4 bases and J lost 2; bases outside the gene matches: 14. Germline CDR1 and CDR2: KGHSH and LQKENI. CDR3 DNA sequence: TGTGCCAGCTCACTACGACAGGGGGCTATCTCCAGGGGCAATCAGCCCCAGCATTTT. Its protein is CASSLRQGAISRGNQPQHF. Variable domain in full (rest from reference TRBV18 and TRBJ1-5): NAGVMQNPRHLVRRRGQEARLRCSPMKGHSHVYWYRQLPEEGLKFMVYLQKENIIDESGMPKERFSAEFPKEGPSILRIQQVVRGDSAAYFCASSLRQGAISRGNQPQHFGDGTRLSIL.

This rearrangement joins TRBV6-5 to TRBJ2-1; D not resolved. Trimming pared 0 bases from V and 12 bases from J, leaving 21 bases between. Germline V gives CDR1 MNHEY, CDR2 SVGAGI. CDR3 length equals 16 residues. CDR3 DNA sequence: TGTGCCAGCAGTTACTCTGGTGGCCAGCCATCAATTCGGCAGTTCTTC. This translates into CASSYSGGQPSIRQFF.

The chain recombines TRBV28 with TRBJ1-5; possible D gene TRBD1, 6 bases. Germline loops: CDR1 MDHEN, CDR2 SYDVKM. The CDR3 spans 16 residues. The ends were cut back, 9 bases at V and 1 base at J, with 19 bases in the middle. The CDR3 nucleotides are TGTGCCAGTCTAAGACAGATACAGGGAAGCAATCAGCCCCAGCATTTT. This encodes CASLRQIQGSNQPQHF.

The gene calls are TRBV5-1 and TRBJ2-2, with TRBD1 matching over 8 bases. Germline loops: CDR1 SGHRS, CDR2 YFSETQ. CDR3 size: 15 residues. The V gene end was trimmed by 4 bases and the J gene end by 1 base; junction bases not matched to a gene: 3. Here the CDR3 reads CASSAGTGNTGELFF. In DNA form, the CDR3 reads TGCGCCAGCAGCGCCGGGACAGGGAACACCGGGGAGCTGTTTTTT.

The rearrangement links TRBV9 to TRBJ2-3; 12 positions agree with TRBD2. Germline loops: CDR1 SGDLS, CDR2 YYNGEE. The CDR3 consists of 15 residues. V shed 0 bases, J shed 8 bases, and the junction held 4 bases outside the gene matches. The CDR3 region is CASSVGLAGAVTQYF. CDR3 DNA: TGTGCCAGCAGCGTAGGACTAGCGGGAGCTGTTACGCAGTATTTT.

The rearrangement links TRBV4-3 to TRBJ2-3; either TRBD1 or TRBD2 may supply D (5 bases each). The V gene lost 3 bases and the J gene lost 6 bases, with 22 bases spanning the gap. Germline assignment: CDR1 LGHNA and CDR2 YSLEER. The CDR3 is made up of 17 amino acids. CDR3 nucleotides: TGCGCCAGCAGCCACCGCCTTGGGGGATGGCGAAAGGATACGCAGTATTTT. Translating gives CASSHRLGGWRKDTQYF.

This clone was recorded only once. This chain connects TRBV20-1 to TRBJ2-5; D is uncertain. The J call may be in error: the DNA end matches TRBJ2-7 better. The germline CDR1 and CDR2 sequences are DFQATT and SNEGSKA (reference sequence). The CDR3 spans 11 residues. The CDR3, as DNA: TGCAGTGCTATGGGGAAAAGCGAGCAGTACTTC. Amino acids: CSAMGKSEQYF.

This chain uses TRBV12-5 with TRBJ2-7; the match to TRBD1 covers 8 bases. V was pared by 5 bases and J by 3 bases, with 6 bases of the junction left unmatched. This CDR3 is 14 amino acids long. Per the germline V gene, CDR1 is LGHNT and CDR2 is FRNRAP. Here the CDR3 reads CASGPGTGFYEQYF. In DNA form, the CDR3 reads TGTGCTAGTGGTCCCGGGACAGGATTCTACGAGCAGTACTTC.

This clone was seen just once. The rearrangement joins TRBV29-1 to TRBJ2-3; D possibly uses TRBD1 or TRBD2 (5 bases each). The germline gives CDR1 SQVTM, CDR2 ANQGSEA. The CDR3 spans 13 residues. Trimming cost V 1 base and J 7 bases, with 12 bases left between them. As DNA, the CDR3 is TGCAGCGTTGAAGGGGGCGGGCACTATACGCAGTATTTT. This codes for CSVEGGGHYTQYF.

This CDR3 reads CASSQTSGASTDTQYF. The CDR3 DNA reads TGTGCCAGCTCTCAGACGAGCGGGGCTAGCACAGATACGCAGTATTTT. The V gene is TRBV18, the J gene TRBJ2-3; TRBD2 matches at 7 bases. V dropped 6 bases and J dropped 0; count of bases not matched to a gene: 9. Germline assignment: CDR1 KGHSH and CDR2 LQKENI. The CDR3 covers 16 residues.

V gene TRBV7-9 combines with J gene TRBJ1-6, with unresolved D. V was pared by 6 bases and J by 0 bases, with 6 bases between. The CDR3 runs to 14 residues. Looked up from germline, CDR1 is SEHNR and CDR2 is FQNEAQ (reference sequence). The CDR3 DNA reads TGTGCCAGCAGTTCTGACTCCTATAATTCACCCCTCCACTTT. Protein product: CASSSDSYNSPLHF.

This chain connects TRBV19 to TRBJ1-1, with D uncertain. This CDR3 region has 14 residues. Trimming pared 2 bases from V and 4 bases from J, leaving 11 bases between. Germline lookup yields CDR1 LNHDA and CDR2 SQIVND (reference sequence). The CDR3 bases are TGTGCCAGTAGTATACTGGATTCGAGCACTGAAGCTTTCTTT. This encodes CASSILDSSTEAFF. Full variable domain (missing parts from reference TRBV19 and TRBJ1-1): DGGITQSPKYLFRKEGQNVTLSCEQNLNHDAMYWYRQDPGQGLRLIYYSQIVNDFQKGDIAEGYSVSREKKESFPLTVTSAQKNPTAFYLCASSILDSSTEAFFGQGTRLTVV.

This clone was picked up one time. The CDR3 sequence is CAVRSGPTDTQYF. CDR3 in DNA: TGCGCCGTGCGAAGCGGCCCCACAGATACGCAGTATTTT. The genes are TRBV5-1 and TRBJ2-3; a weak D match, TRBD2 (5 bases). CDR3 length: 13 residues. The V gene's germline CDR1 is SGHRS and CDR2 YFSETQ. V lost 10 bases and J lost 2, with 14 bases in between.